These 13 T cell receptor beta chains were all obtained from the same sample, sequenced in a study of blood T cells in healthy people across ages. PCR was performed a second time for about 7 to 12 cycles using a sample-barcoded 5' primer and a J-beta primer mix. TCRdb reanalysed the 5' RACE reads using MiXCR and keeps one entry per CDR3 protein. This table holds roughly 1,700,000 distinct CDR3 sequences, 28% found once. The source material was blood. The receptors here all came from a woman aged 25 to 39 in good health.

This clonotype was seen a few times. CDR3 coding DNA: TGTGCCACCCGAAGTGGCGGGGGATTCCAAGAGACCCAGTACTTC. This sequence encodes CATRSGGGFQETQYF. V gene TRBV28 combines with J gene TRBJ2-5; 7 nucleotides line up with TRBD2. In germline, CDR1 is MDHEN, CDR2 SYDVKM. The CDR3 covers 15 residues. The V segment lost 10 bases and the J segment 1 base; nucleotides outside the gene matches: 12.

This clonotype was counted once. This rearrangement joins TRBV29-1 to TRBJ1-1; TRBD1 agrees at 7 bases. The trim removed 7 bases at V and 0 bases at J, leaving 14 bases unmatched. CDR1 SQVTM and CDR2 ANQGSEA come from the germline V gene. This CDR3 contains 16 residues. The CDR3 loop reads CSADRSGTVLNTEAFF. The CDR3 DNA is TGCAGCGCCGACCGATCCGGGACAGTTTTGAACACTGAAGCTTTCTTT. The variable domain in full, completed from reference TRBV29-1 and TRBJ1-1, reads SAVISQKPSRDICQRGTSLTIQCQVDSQVTMMFWYRQQPGQSLTLIATANQGSEATYESGFVIDKFPISRPNLTFSTLTVSNMSPEDSSIYLCSADRSGTVLNTEAFFGQGTRLTVV.

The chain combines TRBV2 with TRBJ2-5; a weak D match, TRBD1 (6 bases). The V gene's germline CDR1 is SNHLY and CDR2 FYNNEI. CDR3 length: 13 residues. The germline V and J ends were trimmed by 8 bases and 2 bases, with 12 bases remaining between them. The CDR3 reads CASVGTQQETQYF. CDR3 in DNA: TGTGCCAGCGTTGGGACACAACAAGAGACCCAGTACTTC.

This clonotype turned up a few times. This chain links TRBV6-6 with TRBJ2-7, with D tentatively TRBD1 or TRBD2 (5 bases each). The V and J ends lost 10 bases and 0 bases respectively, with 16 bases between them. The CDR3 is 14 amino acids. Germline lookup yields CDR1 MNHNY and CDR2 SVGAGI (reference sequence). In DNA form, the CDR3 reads TGTGCCACCTGGGACCGTTCCCTCTCCTACGAGCAGTACTTC. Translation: CATWDRSLSYEQYF.

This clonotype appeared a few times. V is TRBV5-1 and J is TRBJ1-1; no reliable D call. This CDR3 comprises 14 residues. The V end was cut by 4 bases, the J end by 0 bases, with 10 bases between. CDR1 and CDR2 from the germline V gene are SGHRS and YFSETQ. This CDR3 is CASSGGTLNTEAFF. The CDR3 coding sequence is TGCGCCAGCAGCGGCGGTACCTTGAACACTGAAGCTTTCTTT.

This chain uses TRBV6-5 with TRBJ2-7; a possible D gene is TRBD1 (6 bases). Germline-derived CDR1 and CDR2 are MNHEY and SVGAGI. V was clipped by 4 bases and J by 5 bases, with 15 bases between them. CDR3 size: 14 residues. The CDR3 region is CASSWGPGWNEQYF. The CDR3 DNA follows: TGTGCCAGCAGTTGGGGGCCAGGGTGGAACGAGCAGTACTTC.

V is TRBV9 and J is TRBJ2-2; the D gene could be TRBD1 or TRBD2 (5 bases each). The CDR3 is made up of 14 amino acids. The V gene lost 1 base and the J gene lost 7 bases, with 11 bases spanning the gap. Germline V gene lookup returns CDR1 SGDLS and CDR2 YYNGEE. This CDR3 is CASSVRTQGGELFF. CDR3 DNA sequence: TGTGCCAGCAGCGTACGGACTCAGGGCGGGGAGCTGTTTTTT.

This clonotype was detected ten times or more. CDR3 in amino acids: CASSYLSPLNYEQYF. For the CDR3, the DNA is TGTGCCAGCAGTTACCTGTCACCGCTCAACTACGAGCAGTACTTC. The J gene is TRBJ2-7, the V gene TRBV6-6; D is uncertain. The CDR3 covers 15 residues. Germline lookup yields CDR1 MNHNY and CDR2 SVGAGI (reference sequence). V shed 2 bases and J shed 3 bases, with 14 bases lying between them.

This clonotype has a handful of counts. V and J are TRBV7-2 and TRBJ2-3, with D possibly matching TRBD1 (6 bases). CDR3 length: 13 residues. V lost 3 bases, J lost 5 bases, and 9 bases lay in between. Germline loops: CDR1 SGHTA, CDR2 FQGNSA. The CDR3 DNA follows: TGTGCCAGCAGCTTTCAGGGGAAAGATACGCAGTATTTT. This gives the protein CASSFQGKDTQYF.

In DNA, the CDR3 is TGCAGTGCTAGAGGAGGACAGGGATCAACCTGGAATTCACCCCTCCACTTT. This gives the protein CSARGGQGSTWNSPLHF. The gene calls are TRBV20-1 and TRBJ1-6; TRBD1 aligns across 8 bases. Germline CDR1 DFQATT, CDR2 SNEGSKA (reference sequence). The junction had 12 bases not matched to a gene; V was cut back by 1 base and J by 7 bases. The CDR3 totals 17 residues.

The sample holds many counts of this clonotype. The CDR3 DNA sequence: TGTGCCAGCAGTTATACGGACCGCTCACCCCTCCACTTT. Amino acids: CASSYTDRSPLHF. This chain joins TRBV6-5 and TRBJ1-6; unclear D gene. The CDR3 loop spans 13 amino acids. Trimming took 3 bases from V and 10 from J, leaving 10 bases between them. From germline, CDR1 is MNHEY and CDR2 SVGAGI.

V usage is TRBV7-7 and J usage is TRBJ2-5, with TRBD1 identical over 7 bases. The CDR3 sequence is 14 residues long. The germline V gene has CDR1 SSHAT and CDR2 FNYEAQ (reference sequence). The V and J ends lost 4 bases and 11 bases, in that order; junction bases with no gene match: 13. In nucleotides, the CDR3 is TGTGCCAGCAGCTCTGGGACAGAAAGAGGAGCGCAGTACTTC. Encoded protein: CASSSGTERGAQYF.

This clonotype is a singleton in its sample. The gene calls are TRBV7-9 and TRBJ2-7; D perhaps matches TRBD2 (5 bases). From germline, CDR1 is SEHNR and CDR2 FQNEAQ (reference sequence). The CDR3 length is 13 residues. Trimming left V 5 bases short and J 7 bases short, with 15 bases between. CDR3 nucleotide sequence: TGTGCCAGCAGCCGGACCGGGGTTGGTGAGCAGTACTTC. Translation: CASSRTGVGEQYF.